In its sample, the clone carrying this T cell receptor beta chain was seen many times. This specimen comes from a study of spatial heterogeneity in lung cancer. Background on the study: The study consistently detected more beta-chain than alpha-chain sequences.

There are 13 residues in the CDR3. V dropped 7 bases and J dropped 10 bases, with 13 bases sitting between them. The V gene's germline CDR1 is KGHDR and CDR2 SFDVKD. The time point was: sample taken at primary tumor resection. 72 TRACERx patients with early, untreated non-small cell lung cancer donated samples. Whole RNA came from tumor, nontumor lung or frozen PBMC and was sequenced without being sorted. The library protocol tagged each TCR cDNA with a unique molecular identifier. MiXCR, applied by TCRdb to the 5' RACE reads, yields one record per CDR3 protein. The data contain under 40,000 distinct CDR3 sequences, 5% to 6.5% of them singletons.

The rearrangement uses TRBV24-1 and TRBJ1-6, with D possibly being TRBD1 (6 bases). This sample comprised PBMCs, obtained at surgery. The clonotype originates from a female donor with early-stage non-small cell lung cancer. CDR3 region: CATSAGQNSPLHF. The DNA of the CDR3 is TGTGCCACCAGCGCAGGACAGAACTCACCCCTCCACTTT.